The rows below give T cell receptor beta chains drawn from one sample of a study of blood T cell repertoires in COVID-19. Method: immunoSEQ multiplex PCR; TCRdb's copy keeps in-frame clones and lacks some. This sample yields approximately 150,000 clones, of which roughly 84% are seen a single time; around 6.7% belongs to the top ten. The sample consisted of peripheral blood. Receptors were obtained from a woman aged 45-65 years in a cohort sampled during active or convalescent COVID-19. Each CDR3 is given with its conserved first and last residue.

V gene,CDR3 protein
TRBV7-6,CASSLGLGQGNSYEQYF
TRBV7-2,CASSLGGEGEKLFF
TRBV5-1,CASSQGLGANYGYTF
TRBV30,CAWSVYVGVFSGNTIYF
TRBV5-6,CASSRRTERNNSPLHF
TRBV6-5,CASNLQDSSYEQYF
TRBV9,CASGGASNTGELFF
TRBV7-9,CASSSLQGALDGYTF
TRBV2,CASKRESNTGELFF
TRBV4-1,CASSPYDTLREAFF